Included here is one T cell receptor beta chain sequence, with context. As processed by the authors: Using reference gene primer amplification, nucleated cell counts were estimated. The data were produced by immunoSEQ multiplex PCR, yet TCRdb's version contains in-frame clones alone and is incomplete. The V and J calls and the clone size are those of that table, but D and trimming were determined from the DNA. The profile covers 130,000 to 150,000 clones, with around 90% appearing a single time and roughly 1.6% taken by the ten largest. The data were obtained in a study of blood T cell repertoires in COVID-19. Study as a whole: Researchers got acute and convalescent COVID-19 samples from the United States, Italy and Spain. From T cells, B-cell-depleted T cells, or PBMCs came the material, which was cDNA or gDNA.

The CDR3 is made up of 11 amino acids. Between the trimmed V and J ends, which lost 5 bases and 7 bases, there was a span of 9 bases. Germline loops: CDR1 DFQATT, CDR2 SNEGSKA (reference sequence). The sample taken for sequencing was peripheral blood. The V call is TRBV20-1, the J call TRBJ2-1; D perhaps matches TRBD2 (6 bases). This TCR came from a human donor in a cohort sampled during active COVID-19. In nucleotides, the CDR3 is TGCAGTGCTCAGCTAGCGAATGAGCAGTTCTTC. Encoded protein: CSAQLANEQFF.